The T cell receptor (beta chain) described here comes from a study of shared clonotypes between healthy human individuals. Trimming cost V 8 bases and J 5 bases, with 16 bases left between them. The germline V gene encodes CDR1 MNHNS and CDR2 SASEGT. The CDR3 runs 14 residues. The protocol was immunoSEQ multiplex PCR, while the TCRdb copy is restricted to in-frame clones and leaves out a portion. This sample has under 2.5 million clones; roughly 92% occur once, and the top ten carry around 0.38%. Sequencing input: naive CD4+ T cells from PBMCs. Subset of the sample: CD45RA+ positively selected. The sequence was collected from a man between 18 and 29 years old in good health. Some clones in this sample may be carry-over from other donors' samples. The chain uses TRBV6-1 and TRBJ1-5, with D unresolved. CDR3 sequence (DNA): TGTGCCAGCTGTGCCTTTCCTGGGGATCAGCCCCAGCATTTT. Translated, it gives CASCAFPGDQPQHF.